These T cell receptor beta chains were read from a single sample in a study of memory CD8 T cells in hepatitis C reinfection. The table came from immunoSEQ multiplex PCR; TCRdb's copy has only in-frame clones and leaves some out. The sample contains about 46,000 clones, 80% to 90% of which appear only once. What was sequenced was naive CD8+ T cells sorted from blood. The receptors originated from a man younger than 35 with hepatitis C virus infection. The CDR3 runs from the conserved cysteine through the conserved F or W. D genes are given only for firm matches. Clone size is given for some rows only: seen once, a few or many times, or a class if the clone is expanded.

>TRBV27|NA|NA|TRBJ2-7
TGTGCCAGCAGTTTCACAGGTTCCTACGAGCAGTACTTC
CASSFTGSYEQYF
>TRBV15|TRBD2|NA|TRBJ2-3
TGTGCTACCACGTCTCCTGAAGGGGTTAGCGGGGAGGCAGATACGCAGTATTTT
CATTSPEGVSGEADTQYF
>TRBV6-1|NA|NA|TRBJ2-1
TGTGCCAGCAGTGCAAACCCCGGGACAAGGGTTTACAATGAGCAGTTCTTC
CASSANPGTRVYNEQFF
>TRBV6-5|NA|NA|TRBJ1-2
TGTGCCAGCAGTTACGCGGGTAACTATGGCTACACCTTC
CASSYAGNYGYTF
>TRBV10-3|NA|few|TRBJ1-2
TGTGCCATCAGTGCGGGGGAAAACTATGGCTACACCTTC
CAISAGENYGYTF
>TRBV11-3|NA|NA|TRBJ2-3
TGTGCCAGCAGCCCCGGACTAATAACAGATACGCAGTATTTT
CASSPGLITDTQYF
>TRBV2|NA|NA|TRBJ2-2
TGTGCCAGCAATAACCGGGACATCGGCACCGGGGAGCTGTTTTTT
CASNNRDIGTGELFF
>TRBV7-6|NA|once|TRBJ2-7
TGTGCCAGCAGCAGATCAGGGTCCTACGAGCAGTACTTC
CASSRSGSYEQYF
>TRBV19|TRBD2|NA|TRBJ2-1
TGTGCCAGTAGTATGATCCCGAGCGGGAGTAATGAGCAGTTCTTC
CASSMIPSGSNEQFF
>TRBV5-4|NA|few|TRBJ1-4
TGTGCCAGCAGCTTGTTCACAGGGCGTCAAGGTGAAAAACTGTTTTTT
CASSLFTGRQGEKLFF
>TRBV29-1|TRBD1|NA|TRBJ1-2
TGCAGCGTTAGGGGACAGGGAGGTGTGGACTATGGCTACACCTTC
CSVRGQGGVDYGYTF
>TRBV4-3|NA|NA|TRBJ2-2
TGCGCCAGCAGCCCGGCGCGGGCCACCGGGGAGCTGTTTTTT
CASSPARATGELFF
>TRBV10-1|TRBD2|NA|TRBJ2-1
TGCGCCAGCAGTGAAGGTCCCAGCGGGGTTTCCTACAATGAGCAGTTCTTC
CASSEGPSGVSYNEQFF
>TRBV7-8|TRBD2|NA|TRBJ2-5
TGTGCCAGCAGCCCATCAAACCTCGGGACTACCCAAGAGACCCAGTACTTC
CASSPSNLGTTQETQYF
>TRBV10-3|TRBD2|few|TRBJ2-7
TGTGCCATCAGTGAAGGGACTAGCGGACATGAGCAGTACTTC
CAISEGTSGHEQYF
>TRBV10-2|NA|NA|TRBJ2-2
TGCGCCAGCAGTGAGGCGGTCGGGGAGAACACCGGGGAGCTGTTTTTT
CASSEAVGENTGELFF
>TRBV29-1|NA|NA|TRBJ2-2
TGCAGCGGGCAGGGGTTCACCGGGGAGCTGTTTTTT
CSGQGFTGELFF
>TRBV27|NA|NA|TRBJ2-1
TGTGCCAGCGGTTTAAGCATTTACTACAATGAGCAGTTCTTC
CASGLSIYYNEQFF
>TRBV19|NA|NA|TRBJ1-1
TGTGCCAGTAGTGCGGAGAACACTGAAGCTTTCTTT
CASSAENTEAFF
>TRBV19|NA|NA|TRBJ2-3
TGTGCCAGTAGCTCTGGGGGGGCTTACGCAGATACGCAGTATTTT
CASSSGGAYADTQYF
>TRBV9|NA|NA|TRBJ1-1
TGTGCCAGCAGCGTAGGGACAGACGATGTGACTGAAGCTTTCTTT
CASSVGTDDVTEAFF
>TRBV6-5|NA|few|TRBJ1-1
TGTGCCAGCAGTTACTCGAGACAGGCGAACACTGAAGCTTTCTTT
CASSYSRQANTEAFF
>TRBV5-1|NA|NA|TRBJ1-3
TGCGCCAGCAGCTTGGAATGGGACTCCTCTGGAAACACCATATATTTT
CASSLEWDSSGNTIYF
>TRBV10-1|NA|few|TRBJ2-7
TGCGCCAGCAGTGAAAGTGGGGCGCTAGACTCCTACGAGCAGTACTTC
CASSESGALDSYEQYF
>TRBV9|NA|NA|TRBJ1-4
TGTGCCAGCAGCGTAGCTTTGACAGCAACTAATGAAAAACTGTTTTTT
CASSVALTATNEKLFF
>TRBV10-1|NA|few|TRBJ1-1
TGCGCCACCCCAGGCTTGAACACTGAAGCTTTCTTT
CATPGLNTEAFF
>TRBV14|NA|NA|TRBJ2-2
TGTGCCAGCAGCCAAGTCGGCGGGATGAACACCGGGGAGCTGTTTTTT
CASSQVGGMNTGELFF
>TRBV20-1|TRBD1|NA|TRBJ2-7
TGCAGTGCCAGGGACAGCTACGAGCAGTACTTC
CSARDSYEQYF
>TRBV19|NA|NA|TRBJ2-1
TGTGCCAGTAGTATGCAGGGGGGTAGCTCCTACAATGAGCAGTTCTTC
CASSMQGGSSYNEQFF
>TRBV28|TRBD2|once|TRBJ2-7
TGTGCCAGCAGCCTACTAGCGGGAATTCTCTACGAGCAGTACTTC
CASSLLAGILYEQYF
>TRBV11-2|TRBD2|NA|TRBJ2-2
TGTGCCAGCAGCCACCCCTCTGACGGGGGAGGGGCCGGGGAGCTGTTTTTT
CASSHPSDGGGAGELFF
>TRBV4-3|NA|NA|TRBJ1-2
TGCGCCAGCAGCCAAGGTACGGGTCTTCTCTATGGCTACACCTTC
CASSQGTGLLYGYTF
>TRBV6-6|TRBD1|NA|TRBJ2-7
TGTGCCAGCAGTCCTGGTCCAGGGGGCCCCGAGCAGTACTTC
CASSPGPGGPEQYF
>TRBV11-2|TRBD2|NA|TRBJ2-3
TGTGCCAGCAGCTTAGGCAGTAGCGGGGGGATTAATACGCAGTATTTT
CASSLGSSGGINTQYF
>TRBV11-2|TRBD2|once|TRBJ2-5
TGTGCCAGCAGCTTAGATCTGGTAGCGGGGCAAGAGACCCAGTACTTC
CASSLDLVAGQETQYF
>TRBV6-5|TRBD1|once|TRBJ2-3
TGTGCCAGCAGGACAGGGGACCACACAGATACGCAGTATTTT
CASRTGDHTDTQYF
>TRBV13|NA|once|TRBJ2-5
TGTGCCAGCAGCCCGCAGGGCGGAGAGACCCAGTACTTC
CASSPQGGETQYF